This passage covers 4 T cell receptor beta chains from one sample sequenced in a study of Graves' ophthalmopathy and Graves' hyperthyroidism. Amplified material comprised TCR beta CDR3 regions derived from RNA transcripts. A first-round RT-PCR used HTBI primers, followed by a second-round multiplex PCR. TCRdb analysed the multiplex PCR reads with MiXCR anew, one entry per CDR3 protein. The table includes approximately 330,000 distinct CDR3 sequences, roughly 15% detected once. The sample taken for sequencing was peripheral blood. These receptors all come from an adult man with Graves' ophthalmopathy.

This clonotype occurred many times. The chain recombines TRBV28 with TRBJ2-2; 10 nucleotides line up with TRBD1. After removal of 10 bases from V and 4 bases from J, the junction contained 6 bases not matched to a gene. CDR1 MDHEN and CDR2 SYDVKM come from the germline V gene. CDR3 length: 14 amino acids. The CDR3 is CAIRDRGLTGELFF. The CDR3 DNA follows: TGTGCCATCCGTGACAGGGGGCTCACCGGGGAGCTGTTTTTT.

This clonotype was recorded many times. The rearrangement uses TRBV20-1 and TRBJ2-7; 10 bases match TRBD2. Germline lookup yields CDR1 DFQATT and CDR2 SNEGSKA (reference sequence). CDR3 size: 19 residues. The trim removed 0 bases at V and 3 bases at J, leaving 17 bases unmatched. CDR3 amino acids: CSAREIQLAGMSSLYEQYF. The CDR3 coding sequence is TGCAGTGCTAGAGAAATCCAACTAGCGGGAATGTCGTCTCTCTACGAGCAGTACTTC.

This clonotype occurred many times. The rearrangement uses TRBV3-1 and TRBJ1-5, with 11 bases identical to TRBD1. Germline V gene sequence: CDR1 LGHDT, CDR2 YNNKEL (reference sequence). CDR3 length: 17 amino acids. V trimming: 5 bases; J trimming: 0 bases; junction bases outside the gene matches: 6. CDR3: CASSAGQGGISNQPQHF. CDR3 bases: TGTGCCAGCAGCGCGGGACAGGGGGGAATTAGCAATCAGCCCCAGCATTTT.

This clonotype was recorded at least ten times. The rearrangement links TRBV4-1 to TRBJ2-7; D possibly uses TRBD1 or TRBD2 (5 bases each). The germline V gene encodes CDR1 MGHRA and CDR2 YSYEKL. V lost 2 bases and J lost 2, with 13 bases in between. The CDR3 consists of 15 residues. The DNA for the CDR3 is TGCGCCAGCAGCCAATACCGGGACGGACCCTACGAGCAGTACTTC. Amino acids: CASSQYRDGPYEQYF.